Each of the 6 T cell receptor beta chains below was sequenced from the same sample in a study of T-cell reconstitution after alpha-beta-depleted transplantation in children. Construction of the TCRbeta library involved unique molecular identifiers. TCRdb recomputed calls from the PCR reads with MiXCR, one row per CDR3 protein. Found here are 500,000 to 600,000 distinct CDR3 sequences, 27% of them singletons; the top ten hold 30% to 45%. The sample in question was PBMCs, obtained before TCRalphabeta/CD19-depleted stem cell transplant. The receptors come from a boy less than two years old with Wiskott-Aldrich syndrome, due to receive a stem cell transplant.

This clonotype was observed a few times. This chain uses TRBV5-1 with TRBJ2-7; TRBD1 agrees at 9 bases. CDR3 length: 15 residues. Germline lookup yields CDR1 SGHRS and CDR2 YFSETQ. V dropped 0 bases and J dropped 6; count of bases not matched to a gene: 7. The CDR3 DNA is TGCGCCAGCAGCTTGGGCCCGGGACAGGGAGTCGAGCAGTACTTC. This sequence encodes CASSLGPGQGVEQYF.

The gene calls are TRBV5-1 and TRBJ2-7, with D possibly being TRBD1 or TRBD2 (5 bases each). CDR3 length: 14 amino acids. The V end lost 0 bases, the J end lost 5 bases, and 12 bases lay between the germline ends. Germline V lookup: CDR1 SGHRS, CDR2 YFSETQ. For the CDR3, the DNA is TGCGCCAGCAGCTTGGGGGGACCCGGAGACGAGCAGTACTTC. This gives the protein CASSLGGPGDEQYF.

A few counts support this clonotype. The chain combines TRBV12-3 or TRBV12-4 with TRBJ2-7; possible D gene TRBD1, 6 bases. This CDR3 region has 15 residues. The V end lost 1 base, the J end lost 3 bases, and 13 bases lay between the germline ends. The CDR3 region has the DNA TGTGCCAGCAGTTTAGGGGGGACACCACTCTACGAGCAGTACTTC. This encodes CASSLGGTPLYEQYF.

The chain has TRBV5-1 and TRBJ1-1; 7 bases fit TRBD1. This CDR3 comprises 15 residues. With V trimmed by 2 bases and J by 0 bases, 4 bases remained unmatched. Germline CDR1 SGHRS, CDR2 YFSETQ. CDR3 bases: TGCGCCAGCAGCTTCCGGGACAGCATGAACACTGAAGCTTTCTTT. This gives the protein CASSFRDSMNTEAFF.

This sequence joins TRBV6-5 and TRBJ2-6, with TRBD1 matching over 7 bases. This CDR3 has 17 amino acids. V lost 2 bases, J lost 0 bases, and 4 bases stayed unmatched. Germline V CDR1 and CDR2: MNHEY, SVGAGI. CDR3: CASSYPTGVSGANVLTF. CDR3 coding DNA: TGTGCCAGCAGTTACCCAACAGGGGTCTCTGGGGCCAACGTCCTGACTTTC.

This clonotype appeared a few times. V gene TRBV5-1 combines with J gene TRBJ2-1; D is uncertain. Germline CDR1 and CDR2: SGHRS and YFSETQ. The CDR3 runs to 17 residues. The V end lost 5 bases, the J end lost 1 base, and 19 bases lay between the germline ends. CDR3 DNA: TGCGCCAGCAGACGGCCCGCGGACGTCGGGTCCTACAATGAGCAGTTCTTC. Encoded protein: CASRRPADVGSYNEQFF.